The sequence of this T cell receptor beta chain was determined in a study of blood T cell repertoires in COVID-19. TCRdb's copy holds only in-frame clones and misses some; the assay was immunoSEQ multiplex PCR. The sample carries around 330,000 clones, roughly nine tenths recorded once. Trimming stripped 1 base from V and 2 bases from J, with 9 bases between. The CDR3 spans 14 residues. CDR1 is MDHEN and CDR2 is SYDVKM in the germline V gene. This clone was observed once. V is TRBV28 and J is TRBJ2-7; perhaps TRBD2 as D (6 bases). The sample was PBMCs or T cells enriched from blood (not recorded which). This receptor was taken from a man aged 60 to 75 who had recovered from COVID-19. The CDR3 loop is CASSLLTGAYEQYF. In DNA form, the CDR3 reads TGTGCCAGCAGTTTATTAACGGGAGCCTACGAGCAGTACTTC.